The 8 T cell receptor beta chains below were found in one sample sequenced in a study of blood T cell repertoires in COVID-19. The table came from immunoSEQ multiplex PCR; TCRdb's copy has only in-frame clones and leaves some out. The repertoire holds 170,000 or so clones, less than 90% seen once, with roughly 7.3% in the top ten. The material sequenced was PBMCs or T cells enriched from blood (not recorded which). The receptors originated from a woman in her fifties or sixties who had recovered from COVID-19.

This chain joins TRBV5-1 and TRBJ2-4, with D maybe TRBD1 (5 bases). The CDR3 has 16 residues. V lost 0 bases, J lost 0 bases, and 10 bases lay in between. CDR1 and CDR2 (germline): SGHRS, YFSETQ. CDR3 coding DNA: TGCGCCAGCAGCTTGGCCGCAGGGCTAGCCAAAAACATTCAGTACTTC. This codes for CASSLAAGLAKNIQYF.

V is TRBV2 and J is TRBJ1-4; D is uncertain. V lost 9 bases to trimming and J lost 12 bases, with 14 bases between them. This CDR3 is built from 11 residues. Per germline, CDR1 SNHLY and CDR2 FYNNEI. CDR3 residues: CASVIREELFF. The CDR3 nucleotides read TGTGCCAGTGTAATTAGAGAGGAACTGTTTTTT.

The CDR3 is CASSYSELGGNEQFF. The CDR3 region has the DNA TGTGCCAGCAGTTACTCTGAACTAGGAGGCAATGAGCAGTTCTTC. The chain couples TRBV6-6 to TRBJ2-1; TRBD2 is a possible D gene (5 bases). CDR1 MNHNY and CDR2 SVGAGI come from the germline V gene (reference sequence). The CDR3 is 15 residues long. Trimming took off 0 bases at V and 6 bases at J, with 12 bases between the two ends.

V is TRBV12-5 and J is TRBJ2-5; 7 bases align to TRBD1. The germline V gene encodes CDR1 LGHNT and CDR2 FRNRAP. V shed 5 bases and J 5 bases; nucleotides not matched to a gene: 5. The CDR3 has 13 residues. CDR3 residues: CASGPSRGETQYF. Written as DNA, the CDR3 is TGTGCTAGTGGTCCGTCCAGGGGGGAGACCCAGTACTTC.

The CDR3 spells CASSLDRSNYGYTF. CDR3 nucleotide sequence: TGTGCCAGCAGCTTGGATCGGTCTAACTATGGCTACACCTTC. The rearrangement links TRBV5-6 to TRBJ1-2; no clear D gene. CDR3 length: 14 amino acids. Germline CDR1 and CDR2: SGHDT and YYEEEE. Trimming stripped 0 bases from V and 0 bases from J, with 6 bases between. Full variable domain (outside the CDR3, taken from reference TRBV5-6 and TRBJ1-2): DAGVTQSPTHLIKTRGQQVTLRCSPKSGHDTVSWYQQALGQGPQFIFQYYEEEERQRGNFPDRFSGHQFPNYSSELNVNALLLGDSALYLCASSLDRSNYGYTFGSGTRLTVV.

The V call is TRBV4-1, the J call TRBJ2-7, with D perhaps TRBD2 (6 bases). Per the germline V gene, CDR1 is MGHRA and CDR2 is YSYEKL. The CDR3 spans 15 residues. Trimming took 4 bases from V and 0 from J, leaving 13 bases between them. This CDR3 reads CASSPSGLSSYEQYF. As DNA, the CDR3 is TGCGCCAGCAGCCCCTCGGGACTTAGCTCCTACGAGCAGTACTTC.

The chain recombines TRBV21-1 with TRBJ2-3; TRBD2 is the table's D call, not checked against the DNA. TRBV21-1 constitutes a pseudogene. CDR3 length: 17 amino acids. For the CDR3, the DNA is TGTGCCAGCAGCAAAGTGTCTAGCGGGAGAGGGGCAGATACGCAGTATTTT. This translates into CASSKVSSGRGADTQYF.

This chain connects TRBV6-5 to TRBJ1-1; unclear D gene. CDR1 and CDR2 from the germline V gene are MNHEY and SVGAGI. V gave up 11 bases and J gave up 2 bases, with 15 bases separating them. The CDR3 has 13 residues. Here the CDR3 reads CAASGVANTEAFF. CDR3 nucleotide sequence: TGTGCCGCGTCCGGAGTAGCAAACACTGAAGCTTTCTTT.